One and the same sample provided the 22 T cell receptor beta chains below, sequenced in a study of T cell responses to AZD1222 COVID-19 vaccine. Method: immunoSEQ multiplex PCR; TCRdb's copy keeps in-frame clones and lacks some. Seen here are around 100,000 clones, approximately 88% observed once, and the top ten hold 5.5% to 7.5%. The sequenced sample was peripheral blood, obtained 28 days after the second AZD1222 dose. The receptor source for this set is an adult who received the AZD1222 COVID-19 vaccine.

The rearrangement uses TRBV6-2 or TRBV6-3 and TRBJ2-5, with 7 bases that match TRBD2. The length of the CDR3 is 16 residues. Germline lookup yields CDR1 MNHEY and CDR2 SVGEGT. V lost 2 bases to trimming and J lost 4 bases; unmatched junction nucleotides: 10. Here the CDR3 DNA reads TGTGCCAGCAGTTACGGGCCCGGGGGGAGGATAGAGACCCAGTACTTC. The encoded protein is CASSYGPGGRIETQYF.

This clone was found once. The chain combines TRBV4-3 with TRBJ1-1; no clear D. The germline V gene has CDR1 LGHNA and CDR2 YSLEER. V was shortened by 2 bases and J by 1 base, with 8 bases between the two germline ends. The CDR3 extends over 14 amino acids. The CDR3 DNA is TGCGCCAGCAGCCAAAACCAAAGGAACACTGAAGCTTTCTTT. Its protein product is CASSQNQRNTEAFF.

The rearrangement links TRBV6-2 or TRBV6-3 to TRBJ2-1; D perhaps matches TRBD1 (7 bases). Germline V gene data show CDR1 as MNHEY and CDR2 as SVGEGT. Trimming pared 2 bases from V and 10 bases from J, leaving 9 bases between. The CDR3 sequence is 12 residues long. The CDR3 bases are TGTGCCAGCAGTTACCAGGGGGGAGAGCAGTTCTTC. This codes for CASSYQGGEQFF.

A single count supports this clone. V usage is TRBV7-2 and J usage is TRBJ1-6; 10 bases are shared with TRBD1. The CDR3 consists of 16 residues. Germline V gene data show CDR1 as SGHTA and CDR2 as FQGNSA. Germline trimming cut 10 bases from V and 0 bases from J; bases unmatched to any gene: 6. The CDR3 loop is CATKGQGNSYNSPLHF. The CDR3 nucleotides read TGTGCCACCAAGGGACAGGGGAACTCCTATAATTCACCCCTCCACTTT.

The table lists this clone with a few counts. V gene TRBV5-1 combines with J gene TRBJ2-2; D uncertain. CDR3 length: 14 amino acids. Germline V gene lookup returns CDR1 SGHRS and CDR2 YFSETQ. V was clipped by 0 bases and J by 0 bases, with 3 bases between them. The DNA for the CDR3 is TGCGCCAGCAGCTTGGATCCGAACACCGGGGAGCTGTTTTTT. The encoded protein is CASSLDPNTGELFF.

This chain links TRBV5-1 with TRBJ2-1, with 9 bases fitting TRBD2. Losses at the gene ends were 5 bases for V and 9 bases for J; bases not matched to a gene: 15. Germline assignment: CDR1 SGHRS and CDR2 YFSETQ. The CDR3 sequence is 16 residues long. As DNA, the CDR3 is TGCGCCAGCAGACGGCTAGCGGGAACCCTTTTGTCTGAGCAGTTCTTC. Encoded protein: CASRRLAGTLLSEQFF.

The rearrangement links TRBV5-4 to TRBJ2-1, with 9 bases matching TRBD1. V trimming: 2 bases; J trimming: 7 bases; junction bases outside the gene matches: 10. The CDR3 runs 16 residues. From germline, CDR1 is SGHNT and CDR2 YYREEE (reference sequence). CDR3: CASSFGWTGVGNEQFF. The DNA for the CDR3 is TGTGCCAGCAGCTTTGGCTGGACAGGGGTAGGAAATGAGCAGTTCTTC.

The table lists this clone with a few counts. Other DNA sequences of this sample code for an identical CDR3. The chain combines TRBV15 with TRBJ1-2, with unresolved D. The CDR3 loop spans 13 amino acids. V was cut by 3 bases and J by 8 bases, with 13 bases left in between. Germline values: CDR1 LNHNV, CDR2 YYDKDF (reference sequence). The CDR3 is CATSREEGDGYTF. The CDR3 nucleotides read TGTGCCACCAGCAGGGAAGAGGGTGACGGCTACACCTTC.

The chain joins TRBV18 to TRBJ1-5; 7 nucleotides align to TRBD1. The CDR3 spans 16 residues. Trimming cost V 0 bases and J 1 base; bases outside gene matches: 3. CDR1 is KGHSH, CDR2 LQKENI, per germline. CDR3 amino acids: CASSPPGQLSNQPQHF. CDR3 DNA: TGTGCCAGCTCACCACCGGGACAGCTAAGCAATCAGCCCCAGCATTTT.

The chain couples TRBV28 to TRBJ2-4, with TRBD1 matching 10 bases. CDR1 MDHEN and CDR2 SYDVKM come from the germline V gene. The length of the CDR3 is 15 residues. Trimming cost V 6 bases and J 3 bases; bases outside gene matches: 5. CDR3 DNA sequence: TGTGCCAGCAGAACCGGACAGGGGGTCAAAAACATTCAGTACTTC. This codes for CASRTGQGVKNIQYF.

CDR3: CASSSGPSPGADTQYF. The CDR3 nucleotides read TGTGCCAGCAGCTCCGGCCCTAGCCCTGGTGCAGATACGCAGTATTTT. This chain links TRBV7-3 with TRBJ2-3, with D maybe TRBD2 (5 bases). The CDR3 sequence is 16 residues long. Germline V gives CDR1 SGHTA, CDR2 FQGTGA. V dropped 4 bases and J dropped 4 bases, with 18 bases sitting between them.

The chain carries TRBV10-3 and TRBJ1-4; TRBD1 matches at 7 bases. Germline CDR1 is ENHRY and CDR2 is SYGVKD. This CDR3 has 15 amino acids. Germline trimming cut 3 bases from V and 8 bases from J; bases unmatched to any gene: 9. DNA for the CDR3: TGTGCCATCAGTGACACAGGGGCTCGGGCCGAAAAACTGTTTTTT. Translation: CAISDTGARAEKLFF.

CDR3 sequence reads: CASSHDRVVEQFF. CDR3 sequence (DNA): TGCGCCAGCAGCCACGACAGGGTGGTGGAGCAGTTCTTC. The genes are TRBV10-1 and TRBJ2-1; 7 bases are a match to TRBD1. The CDR3 contains 13 residues. V shed 6 bases, J shed 10 bases, and the junction held 9 bases outside the gene matches. CDR1 is WNHNN, CDR2 SYGVQD, per germline (reference sequence).

V gene TRBV27 combines with J gene TRBJ2-2, with 9 positions matching TRBD2. Losses at the gene ends were 3 bases for V and 4 bases for J; bases not matched to a gene: 12. The germline V gene encodes CDR1 MNHEY and CDR2 SMNVEV (reference sequence). This CDR3 is 18 amino acids long. Written as DNA, the CDR3 is TGTGCCAGCAGTTTTGTGGTTCCTAGCGGGACCTTCACCGGGGAGCTGTTTTTT. Its translation is CASSFVVPSGTFTGELFF.

The gene calls are TRBV28 and TRBJ1-5; D is perhaps TRBD1 (6 bases). The germline V gene encodes CDR1 MDHEN and CDR2 SYDVKM. The CDR3 has 15 residues. Trimming shortened V by 4 bases and J by 0 bases, and 10 bases separated the two germline ends. CDR3 nucleotides: TGTGCCAGCAGTTCCGGACAGATTAGCAATCAGCCCCAGCATTTT. As protein: CASSSGQISNQPQHF.

This clone came up a few times. J is TRBJ2-1 and V is TRBV19, with D possibly called TRBD1 or TRBD2 (7 bases each). CDR3 size: 16 residues. V was pared by 5 bases and J by 3 bases, with 17 bases between. CDR1 is LNHDA, CDR2 SQIVND, per germline (reference sequence). The CDR3 loop is CASSSRGGRRYNEQFF. DNA of the CDR3: TGTGCCAGTAGTTCCAGGGGGGGGCGACGCTACAATGAGCAGTTCTTC.

The V gene is TRBV6-5, the J gene TRBJ1-6; D ambiguous. Looked up from germline, CDR1 is MNHEY and CDR2 is SVGAGI. The CDR3 loop spans 15 amino acids. Trimming took off 4 bases at V and 7 bases at J, with 14 bases between the two ends. The CDR3 is CASSFKGLANSPLHF. CDR3 coding DNA: TGTGCCAGCAGTTTCAAGGGTTTGGCAAATTCACCCCTCCACTTT.

The CDR3 is CASSFGLNQETQYF. The CDR3, as DNA: TGTGCCAGCAGCTTCGGACTAAACCAAGAGACCCAGTACTTC. The J gene is TRBJ2-5, the V gene TRBV5-4; D is possibly TRBD2 (6 bases). The CDR3 covers 14 residues. V lost 2 bases, J lost 0 bases, and 8 bases lay in between. The germline V gene has CDR1 SGHNT and CDR2 YYREEE (reference sequence).

The chain recombines TRBV7-6 with TRBJ1-1; TRBD1 matches at 11 bases. V trimming: 0 bases; J trimming: 5 bases; junction bases outside the gene matches: 8. Germline CDR1 SGHVS, CDR2 FNYEAQ. The CDR3 extends over 17 amino acids. The CDR3 loop reads CASSLAPGQGVMTEAFF. DNA of the CDR3: TGTGCCAGCAGCTTAGCGCCGGGACAGGGGGTAATGACTGAAGCTTTCTTT.

The chain joins TRBV6-6 to TRBJ1-5; maybe TRBD1 (6 bases). CDR1 is MNHNY and CDR2 is SVGAGI in the germline V gene (reference sequence). This CDR3 spans 16 amino acids. The V end lost 5 bases, the J end lost 9 bases, and 23 bases lay between the germline ends. The CDR3 spells CASSHVGAGPARPQHF. The CDR3 region has the DNA TGTGCCAGCAGTCATGTGGGGGCAGGTCCAGCTCGGCCCCAGCATTTT.

This chain uses TRBV12-3 or TRBV12-4 with TRBJ1-1; TRBD1 might be the D (5 bases). Trimming stripped 3 bases from V and 4 bases from J, with 9 bases between. The CDR3 length is 13 residues. The CDR3 reads CASSFQGGTEAFF. CDR3 coding DNA: TGTGCCAGCAGTTTTCAGGGCGGCACTGAAGCTTTCTTT.

With respect to this clone: Other nucleotide sequences in the sample specify the same CDR3. The CDR3 is CASSQDPGQGNQPQHF. The DNA of the CDR3 is TGCGCCAGCAGCCAAGATCCGGGACAAGGGAATCAGCCCCAGCATTTT. The chain uses TRBV4-1 and TRBJ1-5; TRBD1 is a possible D gene (6 bases). V was pared by 0 bases and J by 4 bases, with 13 bases between. This CDR3 comprises 16 residues. CDR1 and CDR2 from the germline V gene are MGHRA and YSYEKL.